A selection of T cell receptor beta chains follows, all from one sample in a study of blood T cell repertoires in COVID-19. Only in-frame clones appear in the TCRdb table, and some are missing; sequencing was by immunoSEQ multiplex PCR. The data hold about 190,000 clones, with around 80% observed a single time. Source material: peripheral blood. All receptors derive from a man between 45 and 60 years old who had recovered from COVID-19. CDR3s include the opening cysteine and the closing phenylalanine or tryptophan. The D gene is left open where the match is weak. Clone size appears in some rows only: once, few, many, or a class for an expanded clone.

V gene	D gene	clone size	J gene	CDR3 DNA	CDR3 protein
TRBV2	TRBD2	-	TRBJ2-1	TGTGCCAGCAGTAGACTAGCGGGAGGGCATGGTGAGCAGTTCTTC	CASSRLAGGHGEQFF
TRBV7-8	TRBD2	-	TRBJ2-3	TGTGCCAGCAGCTTGGGACTAGCGGGATTGGAAACGCAGTATTTT	CASSLGLAGLETQYF
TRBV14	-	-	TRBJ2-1	TGTGCCAGCAGCCAAGTTCCGTTGAGTCGTAGGAGGTCCTACAATGAGCAGTTCTTC	CASSQVPLSRRRSYNEQFF
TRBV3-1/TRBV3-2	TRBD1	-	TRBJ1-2	TGTGCCAGCAGCCAAGATCTAGGGGACAGGCTATCCTATGGCTACACCTTC	CASSQDLGDRLSYGYTF
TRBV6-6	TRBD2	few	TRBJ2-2	TGTGCCAGCAGCATGCACCGAGGGACTAGCGGGAGGACAAACACCGGGGAGCTGTTTTTT	CASSMHRGTSGRTNTGELFF
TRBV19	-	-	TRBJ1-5	TGTGCCAGTAGTCCAGCTCGGGAGGTCGCCCAGCATTTT	CASSPAREVAQHF
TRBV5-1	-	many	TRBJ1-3	TGCGCCAGCAGCTCCACCGGTTCTGGAAACACCATATATTTT	CASSSTGSGNTIYF
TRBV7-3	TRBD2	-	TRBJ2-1	TGTGCCAGCGGAGGGAGGGGCGGCAATGAGCAGTTCTTC	CASGGRGGNEQFF
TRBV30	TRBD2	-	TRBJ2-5	TGTGCCTGGCACGCTCGCGGGGGACAAGAGACCCAGTACTTC	CAWHARGGQETQYF
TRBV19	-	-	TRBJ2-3	TGTGCCAGTAGTTTCGGAGATACGCAGTATTTT	CASSFGDTQYF
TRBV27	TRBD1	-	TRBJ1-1	TGTGCCAGCAGTCAAAGACAGGGGCCTTTGACTGAAGCTTTCTTT	CASSQRQGPLTEAFF
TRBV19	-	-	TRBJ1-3	TGTGCCAGTAGTATCCCCGTTCCCGGAAACACCATATATTTT	CASSIPVPGNTIYF
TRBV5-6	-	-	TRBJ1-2	TGTGCCAGCAGCTTGAGCTTCACCGTCTATGGCTACACCTTC	CASSLSFTVYGYTF
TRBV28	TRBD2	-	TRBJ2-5	TGTGCCAGCAGGGTAGCGGGAGGGCGAGAGACCCAGTACTTC	CASRVAGGRETQYF
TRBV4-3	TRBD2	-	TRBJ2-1	TGCGCCAGCAGCCAAGAGAAACTAGCGGGGCGCTACAATGAGCAGTTCTTC	CASSQEKLAGRYNEQFF
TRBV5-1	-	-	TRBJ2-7	TGCGCCAGCAGTGACTTACATGACGACGAGCAGTACTTC	CASSDLHDDEQYF
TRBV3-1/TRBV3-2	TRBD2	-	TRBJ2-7	TGTGCCAGCAGCCAAGGTCAGGGACTACATCCGGGGCAGTACTTC	CASSQGQGLHPGQYF
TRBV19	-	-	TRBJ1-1	TGTGCCAGTAGTATTCCCTCAGGAGGGGCGACTGAAGCTTTCTTT	CASSIPSGGATEAFF
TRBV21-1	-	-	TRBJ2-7	TGTGCCAGCAGACAGGACAGGGATTCGTACGAGCAGTACTTC	CASRQDRDSYEQYF
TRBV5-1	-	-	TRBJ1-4	TGCGCCAGCAGCTTACGTGACAATAATGAAAAACTGTTTTTT	CASSLRDNNEKLFF
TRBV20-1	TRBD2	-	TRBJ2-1	TGCAGTGCTAGTTTACTAGCGGGAGAGGGGGATGAGCAGTTCTTC	CSASLLAGEGDEQFF
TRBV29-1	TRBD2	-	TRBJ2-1	TGCAGCGTTGAAAAGCCGGGAGGGCCGGATGAGCAGTTCTTC	CSVEKPGGPDEQFF
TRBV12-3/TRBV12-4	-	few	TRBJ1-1	TGTGCCAGCAGTTTAGCCGTGGCACGCCAGACTTTCTTT	CASSLAVARQTFF
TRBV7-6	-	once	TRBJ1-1	TGTGCCAGCAGCTTAGTTGCGGGGAACACTGAAGCTTTCTTT	CASSLVAGNTEAFF
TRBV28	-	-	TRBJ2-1	TGTGCCAGCAGTTCCTGGGACTCCCATACCTACAATGAGCAGTTCTTC	CASSSWDSHTYNEQFF
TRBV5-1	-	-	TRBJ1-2	TGCGCCAGCAGCTTGTCGGGGGGAGACTATGGCTACACCTTC	CASSLSGGDYGYTF
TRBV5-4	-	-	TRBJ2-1	TGTGCCAGCAGCTTGGCCCCAACAGGCAATGAGCAGTTCTTC	CASSLAPTGNEQFF
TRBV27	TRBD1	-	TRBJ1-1	TGTGCCAGCAGATTACTTCCGGGACAGGGGAACACTGAAGCTTTCTTT	CASRLLPGQGNTEAFF
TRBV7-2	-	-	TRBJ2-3	TGTGCCAGCAGCTTAGTGGGAGAGGCAGATACGCAGTATTTT	CASSLVGEADTQYF
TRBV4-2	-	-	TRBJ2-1	TGTGCCAGCAGCACCCTAGCGCAAATATCCTACAATGAGCAGTTCTTC	CASSTLAQISYNEQFF
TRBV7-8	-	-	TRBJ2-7	TGTGCCAGCACCCCACAGGGTCTAGCTCCCTACGAGCAGTACTTC	CASTPQGLAPYEQYF
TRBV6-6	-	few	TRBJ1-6	TGTGCCAGCAGTTACGACCCGAGACAGCGTTCACCCCTCCACTTT	CASSYDPRQRSPLHF
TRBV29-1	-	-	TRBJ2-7	TGCAGCGTTGTTCTAGTCGCGCGGGGCGAGCAGTACTTC	CSVVLVARGEQYF